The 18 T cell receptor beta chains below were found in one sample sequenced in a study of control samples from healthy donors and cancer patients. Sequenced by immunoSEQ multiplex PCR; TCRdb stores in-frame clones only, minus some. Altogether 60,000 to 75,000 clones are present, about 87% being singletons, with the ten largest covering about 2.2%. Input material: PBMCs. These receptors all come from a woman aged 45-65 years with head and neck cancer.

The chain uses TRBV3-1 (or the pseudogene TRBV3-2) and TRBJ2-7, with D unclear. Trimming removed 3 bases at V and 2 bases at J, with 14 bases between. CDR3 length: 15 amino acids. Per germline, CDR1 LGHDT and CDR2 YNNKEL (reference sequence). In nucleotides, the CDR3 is TGTGCCAGCAGCCATGGGCCAGCTTCACCCTACGAGCAGTACTTC. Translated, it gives CASSHGPASPYEQYF.

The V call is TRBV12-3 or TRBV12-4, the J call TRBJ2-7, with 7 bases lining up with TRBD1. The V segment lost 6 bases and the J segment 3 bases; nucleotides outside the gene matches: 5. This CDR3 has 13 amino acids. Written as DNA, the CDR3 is TGTGCCAGCAGACGTGACAGGGTCTACGAGCAGTACTTC. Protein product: CASRRDRVYEQYF.

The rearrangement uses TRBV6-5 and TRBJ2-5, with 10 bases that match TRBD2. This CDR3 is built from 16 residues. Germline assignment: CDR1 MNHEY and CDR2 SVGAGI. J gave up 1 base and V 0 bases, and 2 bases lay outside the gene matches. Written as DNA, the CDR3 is TGTGCCAGCAGTTACTCAGGACTAGCGGTCCAAGAGACCCAGTACTTC. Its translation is CASSYSGLAVQETQYF.

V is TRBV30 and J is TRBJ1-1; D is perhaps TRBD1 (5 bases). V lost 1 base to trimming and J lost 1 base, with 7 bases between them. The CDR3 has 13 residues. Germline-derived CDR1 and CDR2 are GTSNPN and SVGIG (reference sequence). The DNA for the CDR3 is TGTGCCTGGAGTGGGGGGGGGAACACTGAAGCTTTCTTT. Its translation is CAWSGGGNTEAFF.

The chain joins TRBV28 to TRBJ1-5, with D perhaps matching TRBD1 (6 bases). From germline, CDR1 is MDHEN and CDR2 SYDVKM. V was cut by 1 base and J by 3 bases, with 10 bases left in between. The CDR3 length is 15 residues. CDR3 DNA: TGTGCCAGCAGTTTATATAGGGACACCAATCAGCCCCAGCATTTT. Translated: CASSLYRDTNQPQHF.

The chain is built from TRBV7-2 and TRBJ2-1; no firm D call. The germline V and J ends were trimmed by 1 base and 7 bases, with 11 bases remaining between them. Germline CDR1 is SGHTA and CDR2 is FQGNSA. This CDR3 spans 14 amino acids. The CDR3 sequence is CASSLDPRRNEQFF. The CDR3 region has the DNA TGTGCCAGCAGCTTAGATCCTCGGCGGAATGAGCAGTTCTTC. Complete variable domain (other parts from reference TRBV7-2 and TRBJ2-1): GAGVSQSPSNKVTEKGKDVELRCDPISGHTALYWYRQSLGQGLEFLIYFQGNSAPDKSGLPSDRFSAERTGGSVSTLTIQRTQQEDSAVYLCASSLDPRRNEQFFGPGTRLTVL.

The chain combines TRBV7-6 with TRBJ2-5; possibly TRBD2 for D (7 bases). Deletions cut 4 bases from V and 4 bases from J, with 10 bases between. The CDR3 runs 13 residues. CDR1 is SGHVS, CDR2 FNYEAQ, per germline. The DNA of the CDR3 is TGTGCCAGCAGCTCCGGGGGGCCAGAGACCCAGTACTTC. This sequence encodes CASSSGGPETQYF.

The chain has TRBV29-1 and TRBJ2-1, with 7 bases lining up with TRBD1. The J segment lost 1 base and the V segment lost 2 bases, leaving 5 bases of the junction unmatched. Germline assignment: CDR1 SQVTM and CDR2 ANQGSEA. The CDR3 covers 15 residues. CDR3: CSVELGGGSYNEQFF. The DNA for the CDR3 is TGCAGCGTTGAACTAGGGGGCGGGTCCTACAATGAGCAGTTCTTC.

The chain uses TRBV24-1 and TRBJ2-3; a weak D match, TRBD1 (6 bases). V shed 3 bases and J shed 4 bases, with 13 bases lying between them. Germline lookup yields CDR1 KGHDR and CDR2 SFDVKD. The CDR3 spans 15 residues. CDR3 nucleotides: TGTGCCACCAGTGATCCACAGGGTGGGCCAGATACGCAGTATTTT. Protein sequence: CATSDPQGGPDTQYF.

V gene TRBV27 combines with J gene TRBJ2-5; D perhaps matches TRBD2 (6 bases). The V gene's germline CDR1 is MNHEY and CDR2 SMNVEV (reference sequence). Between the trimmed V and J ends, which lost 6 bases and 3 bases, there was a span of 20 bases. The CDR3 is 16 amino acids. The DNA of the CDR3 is TGTGCCAGCAGAAAGGGGTGGGGCGGGGCCGAAGAGACCCAGTACTTC. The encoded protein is CASRKGWGGAEETQYF.

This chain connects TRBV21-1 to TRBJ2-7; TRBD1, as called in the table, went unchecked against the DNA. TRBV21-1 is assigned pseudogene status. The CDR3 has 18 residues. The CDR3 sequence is CASSTRDRGKREDYEQYF. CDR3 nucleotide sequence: TGTGCCAGCAGCACCAGGGACAGGGGGAAAAGGGAAGACTACGAGCAGTACTTC.

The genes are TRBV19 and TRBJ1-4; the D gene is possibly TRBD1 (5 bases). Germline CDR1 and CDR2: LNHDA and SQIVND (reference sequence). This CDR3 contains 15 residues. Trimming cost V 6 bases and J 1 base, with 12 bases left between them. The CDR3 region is CASSPRGITNEKLFF. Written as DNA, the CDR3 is TGTGCCAGTAGCCCTCGGGGGATAACTAATGAAAAACTGTTTTTT.

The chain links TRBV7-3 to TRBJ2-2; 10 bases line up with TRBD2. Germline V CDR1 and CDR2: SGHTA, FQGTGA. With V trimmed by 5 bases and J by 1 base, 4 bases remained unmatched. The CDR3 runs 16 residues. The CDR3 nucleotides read TGTGCCAGCAGCGAGCTAGCGGGGGTGAACACCGGGGAGCTGTTTTTT. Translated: CASSELAGVNTGELFF.

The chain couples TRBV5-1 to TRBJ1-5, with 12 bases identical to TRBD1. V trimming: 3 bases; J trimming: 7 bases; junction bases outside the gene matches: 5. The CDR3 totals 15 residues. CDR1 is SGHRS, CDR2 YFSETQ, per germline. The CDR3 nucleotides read TGCGCCAGCAGCTCGGGACAGGGGGCTAGACAGCCCCAGCATTTT. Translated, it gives CASSSGQGARQPQHF.

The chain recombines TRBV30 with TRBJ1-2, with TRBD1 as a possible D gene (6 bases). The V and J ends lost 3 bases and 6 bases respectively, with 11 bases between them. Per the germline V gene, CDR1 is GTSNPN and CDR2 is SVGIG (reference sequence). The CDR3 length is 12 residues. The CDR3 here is CAWRLRQDGYTF. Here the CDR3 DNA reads TGTGCCTGGAGATTACGACAGGATGGCTACACCTTC.

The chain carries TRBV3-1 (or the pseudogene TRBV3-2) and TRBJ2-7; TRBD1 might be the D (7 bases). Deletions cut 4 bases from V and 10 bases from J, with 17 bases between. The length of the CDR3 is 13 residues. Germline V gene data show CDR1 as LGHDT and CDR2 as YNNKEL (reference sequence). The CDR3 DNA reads TGTGCCAGCAGCCCAGGGCGCAGGGGGGTTCAGTACTTC. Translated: CASSPGRRGVQYF.

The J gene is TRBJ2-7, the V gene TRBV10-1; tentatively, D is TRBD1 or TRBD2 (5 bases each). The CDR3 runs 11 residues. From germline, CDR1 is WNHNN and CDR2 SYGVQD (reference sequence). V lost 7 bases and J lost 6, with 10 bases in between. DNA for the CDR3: TGCGCCAGCATAGGGGACGGCGAGCAGTACTTC. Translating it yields CASIGDGEQYF.

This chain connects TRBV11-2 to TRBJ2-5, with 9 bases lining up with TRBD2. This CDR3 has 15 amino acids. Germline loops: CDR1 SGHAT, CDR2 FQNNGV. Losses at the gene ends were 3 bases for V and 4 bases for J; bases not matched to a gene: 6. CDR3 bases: TGTGCCAGCAGCTTTGGCGGGGGGGCGGGAGAGACCCAGTACTTC. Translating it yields CASSFGGGAGETQYF.